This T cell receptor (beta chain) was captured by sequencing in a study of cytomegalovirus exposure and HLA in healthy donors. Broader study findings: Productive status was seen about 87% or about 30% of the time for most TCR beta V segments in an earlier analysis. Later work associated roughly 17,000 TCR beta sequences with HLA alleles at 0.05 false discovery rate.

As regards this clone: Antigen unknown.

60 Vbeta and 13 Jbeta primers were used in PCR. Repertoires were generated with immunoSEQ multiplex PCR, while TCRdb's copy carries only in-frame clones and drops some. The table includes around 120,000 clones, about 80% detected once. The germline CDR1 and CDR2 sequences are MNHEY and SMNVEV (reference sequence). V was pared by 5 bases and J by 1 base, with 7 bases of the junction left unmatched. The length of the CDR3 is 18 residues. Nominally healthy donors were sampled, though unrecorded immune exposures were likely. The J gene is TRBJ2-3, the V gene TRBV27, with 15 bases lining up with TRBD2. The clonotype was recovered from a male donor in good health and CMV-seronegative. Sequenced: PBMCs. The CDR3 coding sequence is TGTGCCAGCAGTCCCGGGACTAGCGGGGGGCCACGCACAGATACGCAGTATTTT. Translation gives CASSPGTSGGPRTDTQYF.